The sample holds many counts of the clone carrying this TCR beta chain. Its antigen is currently unknown. The data belong to a study of human T cells and chemical hapten exposure. The study's library attached unique molecular identifiers to single cDNA molecules. TCRdb processed the RACE reads anew with MiXCR; each CDR3 protein has one entry. The sample lists 350,000 to 400,000 distinct CDR3 sequences, 4.5% to 6% seen once, with approximately 2.4% in the top ten. Broader study findings: DPC sensitization produced no change in TCRs with frequency above 1 in 1000.

CDR1 and CDR2 from the germline V gene are SGHTA and FQGNSA. V lost 1 base, J lost 7 bases, and 8 bases lay in between. The CDR3 spans 14 residues. Time point indicated: pre-sensitization, week 0. Described treatment: therapeutic diphenylcyclopropenone sensitization with weekly scalp DPC. V and J are TRBV7-2 and TRBJ1-6, with a possible D match to TRBD1 (5 bases). Material: whole blood, obtained in connection with sensitization to the hapten diphenylcyclopropenone (DPC). The origin of this receptor is a woman aged 45-59 years with alopecia areata. Some clones in this sample may be carry-over from other donors' samples. CDR3 sequence (DNA): TGTGCCAGCAGCTTAGACAGGAAAAATTCACCCCTCCACTTT. Translated: CASSLDRKNSPLHF.